This paragraph reports one T cell receptor (beta chain). Its cognate antigen has yet to be identified. No much larger clone is present one base from it, and per-base qualities are unavailable. Using the deep immunoSEQ assay, TCR CDR3 regions were amplified from genomic DNA by multiplex PCR. Genomic DNA extracted from each cell subset was distributed evenly over all wells of several immunoSEQ 96-well plates, and each plate served as one replicate. Each replicate PCR for sorted subsets received about 220 ng genomic DNA, equal to some 32,000 T cell genomes. Purified libraries were measured with a Qubit 3.0 fluorometer, size-checked on a Bioanalyzer 2100, and measured again with the KAPA Library Quantification kit. Every immunoSEQ 96-well plate was sequenced on a dedicated single-read 150-cycle Illumina NextSeq 550 flow cell. From the authors' description of their analysis: Because the immunoSEQ output held only junctional sequences and lacked quality scores, the filtering could not match the filtering applied to full-length reads. Sequences were annotated with PyIR, a Python wrapper for IgBLAST v1.9, using IMGT germline references to assign V/J genes and CDR3. Reads with weak V/J assignments (E-value above 1e-6), missing CDR3, stop codons, out-of-frame junctions, or ambiguous translated residues were removed. V3J clonotypes were defined as sequences sharing an identical inferred V gene, J gene, and CDR3 amino acid sequence. To compute the percentage overlap between repertoires, the number of shared unique clonotypes was divided by the size of the smaller repertoire. Richness of each repertoire was evaluated using RTK rarefaction, the Chao1 estimator, and Recon v2.1 estimates of unobserved clonotypes. Generation probabilities for all TCRbeta clonotypes obtained by the gDNA method from a handful of donors were computed using OLGA. TCRdb re-hosts the immuneACCESS table, in-frame sequences only. Its copies lack some clones; in the studies checked, an unresolved V gene accounts for under half of them, and the cause for the rest is not known. Clonal size and the V and J genes are those of that table, whereas D and trimming came from the DNA. The sample table shows approximately 590,000 clones, and about 95% are seen once. The top ten hold around 0.11% of the sample.

CDR3 length: 15 amino acids, cysteine to phenylalanine. Only the CDR3 DNA is retained, 45 bases long and in frame from the first base. The germline V end is reduced by 7 bases and the J end by 10 bases; junction bases left unmatched: 16. Based on the germline V gene (reference sequence), the CDR1 and CDR2 sequences are LNHDA and SQIVND. The sample comes from a study of shared clonotypes between healthy human individuals (dated by TCRdb to about 2020). Describing the broader study: The cohort included three men and two women between 18 and 49 years of age. To estimate repertoire size and how much clonotype sharing occurs between individuals, the study deeply sequenced the blood TCR repertoires of about 5 healthy adults. Libraries were prepared and TCR repertoires were sequenced by different laboratories using diverse techniques, in order to increase sequencing depth and limit assay-specific biases. For each donor, CD4 naive and CD4 memory were each run on three plates, CD8 naive on two plates, and CD8 memory on one plate. Per donor, leukapheresis produced somewhere between about 0.9 and 9.5 billion PBMCs.

The research as a whole found: The genetic and exposure-history diversity represented was limited by the small number of donors. Across several donors, around 5.4% of naive CD4, approximately 3.5% of naive CD8, under 2.5% of memory CD4, and roughly 0.41% of memory CD8 clonotypes were shared. Incomplete sequencing was indicated by rarefaction of sorted-subset datasets, despite the large sequencing depth. Sampling was restricted to blood, and TCR repertoires in tissue are likely to differ from TCR repertoires in blood. Compared with non-shared clonotypes, the clonotypes found in all four sorted-subset donors had higher generation probabilities. Naive subsets generally had larger estimated clonotype richness than memory subsets did. Pairwise subsampling indicated that sequencing depth was expected to affect the degree of clonotype sharing among donors.

CD8 naive samples were CD45RO-negative cells positively selected for CCR7, giving a CD45RA+CCR7+ population that excluded TemRA cells. The donors were healthy, HIV-negative adults who had no recently reported acute infections or vaccinations. Every donor was a Caucasian adult residing in Nashville, Tennessee, USA. Blood was obtained by leukapheresis, after which PBMCs were separated by Ficoll-Histopaque density gradient centrifugation and cryopreserved in liquid nitrogen vapor phase. Purity and quantity of every magnetically sorted T cell population were checked by analytical flow cytometry. From each sorted fraction, genomic DNA was isolated and quantified by UV absorbance on a Nanodrop 2000c.

The clonotype comes from a woman aged 25-40 years in good health. The chain links TRBV19 with TRBJ2-1, and 7 junctional nucleotides match TRBD2. Sequencing input: naive CD8+ T cells sorted from blood. The sample's cell subset or site, from its label and the paper: CD45RA+CCR7+. At the DNA level, the sequence is TGTGCCAGTAAGATTCGCGGGAGTAGGCTTGGGGAGCAGTTCTTC. Translated, it gives CASKIRGSRLGEQFF.